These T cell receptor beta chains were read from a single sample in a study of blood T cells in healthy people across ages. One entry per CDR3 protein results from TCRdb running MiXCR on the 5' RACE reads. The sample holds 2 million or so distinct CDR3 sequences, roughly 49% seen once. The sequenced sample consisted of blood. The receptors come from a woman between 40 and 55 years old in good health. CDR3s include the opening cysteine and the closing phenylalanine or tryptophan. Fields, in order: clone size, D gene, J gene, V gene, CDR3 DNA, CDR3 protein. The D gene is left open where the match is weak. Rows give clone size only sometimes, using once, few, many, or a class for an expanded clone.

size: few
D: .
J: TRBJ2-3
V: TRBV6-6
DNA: TGTGCCAGCAGACTCCGGACCACAGATACGCAGTATTTT
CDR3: CASRLRTTDTQYF

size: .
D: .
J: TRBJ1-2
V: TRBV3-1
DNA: TGTGCCAGCAGCCAAAGCTATGGCTACACCTTC
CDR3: CASSQSYGYTF

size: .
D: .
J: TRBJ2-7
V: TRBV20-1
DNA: TGCAGTGCTAGAGCATCGGGGTACGAGCAGTACTTC
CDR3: CSARASGYEQYF

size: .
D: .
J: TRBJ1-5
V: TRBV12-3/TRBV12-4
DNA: TGTGCCAGCAGTTTTGGGGTAGGTAAGCCCCAGCATTTT
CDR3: CASSFGVGKPQHF

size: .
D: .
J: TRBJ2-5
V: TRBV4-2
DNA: TGTGCCAGCAGCCAAGAGGGCTCAACCCCTGATGCCCAGTACTTC
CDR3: CASSQEGSTPDAQYF

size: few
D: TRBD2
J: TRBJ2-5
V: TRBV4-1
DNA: TGCGCCAGCAGCCAAGATCAAGGGCGGGGGTGGCAAGAGACCCAGTACTTC
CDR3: CASSQDQGRGWQETQYF

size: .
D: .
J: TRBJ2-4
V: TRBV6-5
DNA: TGTGCCAGCACCAACCTAAATAGGCAGTACTTC
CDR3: CASTNLNRQYF

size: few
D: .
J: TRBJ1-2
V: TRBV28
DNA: TGTGCCAGCAGTTTAGGGATCGCTAGGGGGAACACCCATAGCTATGGCTACACCTTC
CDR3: CASSLGIARGNTHSYGYTF

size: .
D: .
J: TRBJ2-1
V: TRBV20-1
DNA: TGCAGTGCTAGAGATGGGGTACGGAATGAGCAGTTCTTC
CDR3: CSARDGVRNEQFF

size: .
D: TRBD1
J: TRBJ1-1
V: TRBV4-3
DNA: TGCGCCAGCAGCGCCGGGACAGCGTCACCTTACACTGAAGCTTTCTTT
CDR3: CASSAGTASPYTEAFF

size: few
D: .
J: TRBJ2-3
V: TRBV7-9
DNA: TGTGCCAGCAGTTCGCAGGGGCTACACACAGATACGCAGTATTTT
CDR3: CASSSQGLHTDTQYF

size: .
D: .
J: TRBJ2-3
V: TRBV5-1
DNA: TGCGCCAGCAGCTTTGGTCTCAGCACAGATACGCAGTATTTT
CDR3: CASSFGLSTDTQYF

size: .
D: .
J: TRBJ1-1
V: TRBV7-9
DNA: TGTGCCAGCAGCCCTACAGCCTATGAAGCTTTCTTT
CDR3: CASSPTAYEAFF

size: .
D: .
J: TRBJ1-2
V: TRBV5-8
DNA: TGTGCCAGCAGCAACCGGGACGGCATGGGCTACACCTTC
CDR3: CASSNRDGMGYTF

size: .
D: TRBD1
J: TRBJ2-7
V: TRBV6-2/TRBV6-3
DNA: TGTGCCAGCAGTTCCCCCCGGGACAGGGGTGGACATGAGCAGTACTTC
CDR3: CASSSPRDRGGHEQYF

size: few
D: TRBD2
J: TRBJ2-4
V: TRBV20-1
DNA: TGCAGTGCTGCCCGGACTAGCGGGGGGGCCGTACTTGGCGGCATTCAGTACTTC
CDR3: CSAARTSGGAVLGGIQYF

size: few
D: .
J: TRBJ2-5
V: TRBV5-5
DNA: TGTGCCAGCAGACACGGACTAGGAGGGGGAGAGACCCAGTACTTC
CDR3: CASRHGLGGGETQYF

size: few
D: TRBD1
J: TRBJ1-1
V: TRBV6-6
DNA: TGTGCCAGCAGTTACGGTGACAGGGGCAACACTGAAGCTTTCTTT
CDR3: CASSYGDRGNTEAFF

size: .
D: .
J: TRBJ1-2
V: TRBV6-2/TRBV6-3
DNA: TGTGCCAGCAGTTCGCAGGCGCCCGATGGAAGCAGTAACTATGGCTACACCTTC
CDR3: CASSSQAPDGSSNYGYTF

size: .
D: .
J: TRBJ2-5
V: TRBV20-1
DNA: TGCAGTGCCGCAAAGAGAGCTAGGTGGGAGACCCAGTACTTC
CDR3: CSAAKRARWETQYF

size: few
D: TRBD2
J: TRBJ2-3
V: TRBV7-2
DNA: TGTGCCAGCAGCCCAATAGCGGGGGGCACCACAGATACGCAGTATTTT
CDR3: CASSPIAGGTTDTQYF

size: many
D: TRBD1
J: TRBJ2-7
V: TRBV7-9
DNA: TGTGCCAGCAGCCAGGGACAGGCCAACCTCATCTACGAGCAGTACTTC
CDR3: CASSQGQANLIYEQYF

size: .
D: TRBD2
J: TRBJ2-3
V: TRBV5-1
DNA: TGCGCCAGCAGCTTGGTCCAGGGAGGGGGCACAGATACGCAGTATTTT
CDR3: CASSLVQGGGTDTQYF

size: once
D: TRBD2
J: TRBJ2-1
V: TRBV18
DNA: TGTGCCAGCTCACCATTACGGCGCGGGGGGCCAGGAATGAAGCAGTTCTTC
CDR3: CASSPLRRGGPGMKQFF

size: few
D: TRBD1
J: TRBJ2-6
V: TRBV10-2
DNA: TGCGCCAGCATGGACAGGGGCCTTACTGGGGCCAACGTCCTGACTTTC
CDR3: CASMDRGLTGANVLTF

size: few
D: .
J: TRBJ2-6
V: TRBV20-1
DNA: TGCAGTGCTTACGACGGAGGGAAGGCCAACGTCCTGACTTTC
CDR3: CSAYDGGKANVLTF

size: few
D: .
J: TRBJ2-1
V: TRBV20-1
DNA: TGCAGTGCTAGAGTAAAGGGGATCGACTACAATGAGCAGTTCTTC
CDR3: CSARVKGIDYNEQFF

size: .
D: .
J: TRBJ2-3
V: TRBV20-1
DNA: TGCAGTGCTAAGCCCCTTGCTGGAGATACGCAGTATTTT
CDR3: CSAKPLAGDTQYF

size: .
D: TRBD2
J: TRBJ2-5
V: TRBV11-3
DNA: TGTGCCAGCAGCCTAGGAGCGGGGGGGCCTGGGGAAGAGACCCAGTACTTC
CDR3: CASSLGAGGPGEETQYF

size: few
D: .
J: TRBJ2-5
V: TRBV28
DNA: TGTGCCAGCAATTTACCTCAAGAGACCCAGTACTTC
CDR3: CASNLPQETQYF

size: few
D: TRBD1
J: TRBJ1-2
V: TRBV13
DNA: TGTGCCAGCAGCTTGACCTGGGACAGGGTAGACTATGGCTACACCTTC
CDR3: CASSLTWDRVDYGYTF

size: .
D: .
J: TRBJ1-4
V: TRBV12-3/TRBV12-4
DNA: TGTGCCAGCAGTTTAGATGTCTCTGATGAAAAACTGTTTTTT
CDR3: CASSLDVSDEKLFF

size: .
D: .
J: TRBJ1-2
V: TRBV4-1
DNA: TGCGCCAGCAGTTCTATATCGGGGGACTATGGTTACACCTTC
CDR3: CASSSISGDYGYTF

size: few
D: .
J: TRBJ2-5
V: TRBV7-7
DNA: TGTGCTAGCAGCCGTGGTAGCGGACTGCAAGAGACCCAGTACTTC
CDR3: CASSRGSGLQETQYF

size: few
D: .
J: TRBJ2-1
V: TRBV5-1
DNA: TGCGCCAGCAGCTTGGGGGAGTTTAGCCGCGGCAATGAGCAGTTCTTC
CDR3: CASSLGEFSRGNEQFF

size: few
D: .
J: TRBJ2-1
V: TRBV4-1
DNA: TGCGCCAGCAGCCTACTCCACCGGGACACATACAATGAGCAGTTCTTC
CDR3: CASSLLHRDTYNEQFF

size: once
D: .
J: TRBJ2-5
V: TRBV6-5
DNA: TGTGCCAGCAGCCAGACTAGTACAGGGCAAGAGACCCAGTACTTC
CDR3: CASSQTSTGQETQYF

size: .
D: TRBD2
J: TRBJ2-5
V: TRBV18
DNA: TGTGCCAGCTCACCACCGGTGATAGCGGGGGGCCGACCTCCCCAGTACTTC
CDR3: CASSPPVIAGGRPPQYF

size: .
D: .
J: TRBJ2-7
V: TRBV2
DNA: TGTGCCAGCCATCTAGGCGGCTACAATGAGCAGTACTTC
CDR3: CASHLGGYNEQYF

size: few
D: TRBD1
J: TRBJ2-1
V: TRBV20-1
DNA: TGCAGTGCCCTCGGACAGGGGGGCGATGAGCAGTTCTTC
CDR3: CSALGQGGDEQFF

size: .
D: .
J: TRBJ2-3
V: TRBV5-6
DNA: TGTGCCAGCAGCTTGGAGCAGGGGAACACAGATACGCAGTATTTT
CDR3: CASSLEQGNTDTQYF

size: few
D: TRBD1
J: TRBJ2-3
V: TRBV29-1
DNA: TGCAGCACACCGCGAGAGGGGGCGCTGCATACGCAGTATTTT
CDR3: CSTPREGALHTQYF

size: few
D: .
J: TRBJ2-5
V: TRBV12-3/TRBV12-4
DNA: TGTGCCAGCAGTTTCTCAAACCGCCCTTACCAAGAGACCCAGTACTTC
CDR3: CASSFSNRPYQETQYF

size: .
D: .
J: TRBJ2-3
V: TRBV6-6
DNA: TGTGCCAGCAGGGGAACCGACCAGGGGGGGACAGATACGCAGTATTTT
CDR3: CASRGTDQGGTDTQYF

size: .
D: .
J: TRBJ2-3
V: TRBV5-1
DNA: TGCGCCAGCAGCTCAAAGCTTTCTCAGATCGCAGATACGCAGTATTTT
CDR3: CASSSKLSQIADTQYF

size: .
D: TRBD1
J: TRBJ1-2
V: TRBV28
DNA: TGTGCCAGCAGTCTCCGGGACAGGCTGCTCTATGGCTACACCTTC
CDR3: CASSLRDRLLYGYTF

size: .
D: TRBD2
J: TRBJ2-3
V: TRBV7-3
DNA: TGTGCCAGCAGCTTAACAGCGGGGATCCGCACAGATACGCAGTATTTT
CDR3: CASSLTAGIRTDTQYF

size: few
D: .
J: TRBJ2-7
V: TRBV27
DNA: TGTGCCAGCAGTTTGGGGATCCCCCACGAGCAGTACTTC
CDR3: CASSLGIPHEQYF

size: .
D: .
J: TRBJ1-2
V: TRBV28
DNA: TGTGCCAGCACCGGAGGGGGACTTAACTATGGCTACACCTTC
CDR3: CASTGGGLNYGYTF

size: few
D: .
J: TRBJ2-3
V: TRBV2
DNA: TGTGCCAGCAGTGATTGGGAAAGGGGAGATACGCAGTATTTT
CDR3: CASSDWERGDTQYF